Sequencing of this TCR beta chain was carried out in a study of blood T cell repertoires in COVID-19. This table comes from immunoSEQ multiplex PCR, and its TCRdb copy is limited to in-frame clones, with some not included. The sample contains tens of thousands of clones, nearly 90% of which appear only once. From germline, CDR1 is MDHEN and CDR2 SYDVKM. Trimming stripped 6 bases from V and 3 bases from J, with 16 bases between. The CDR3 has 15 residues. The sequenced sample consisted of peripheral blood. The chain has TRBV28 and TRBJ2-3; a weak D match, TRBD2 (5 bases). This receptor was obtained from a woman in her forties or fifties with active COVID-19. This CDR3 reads CASRDRVARTDTQYF. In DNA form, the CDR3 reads TGTGCCAGCAGAGACCGGGTAGCGCGGACAGATACGCAGTATTTT.